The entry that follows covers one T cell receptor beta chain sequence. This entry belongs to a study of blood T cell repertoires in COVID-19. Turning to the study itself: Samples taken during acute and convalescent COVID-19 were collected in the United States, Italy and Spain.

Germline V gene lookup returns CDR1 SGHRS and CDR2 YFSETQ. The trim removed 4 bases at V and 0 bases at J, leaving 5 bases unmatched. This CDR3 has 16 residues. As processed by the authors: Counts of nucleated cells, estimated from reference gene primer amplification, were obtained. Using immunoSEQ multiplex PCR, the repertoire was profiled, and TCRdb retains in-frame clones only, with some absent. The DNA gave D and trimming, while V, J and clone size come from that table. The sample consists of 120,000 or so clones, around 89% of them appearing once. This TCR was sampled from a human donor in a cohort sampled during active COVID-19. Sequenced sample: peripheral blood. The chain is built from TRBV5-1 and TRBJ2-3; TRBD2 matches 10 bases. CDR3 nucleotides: TGCGCCAGCAGCCTAGGACTAGCGGTGAGCACAGATACGCAGTATTTT. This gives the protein CASSLGLAVSTDTQYF.